This T cell receptor beta chain was found in a study of T cell repertoires in cytomegalovirus infection. TCRdb re-derived calls from the reads in MiXCR, one entry per CDR3 protein. The sample lists 340,000 or so distinct CDR3 sequences; 25% were seen once. In the case of this clonotype: What it recognizes is unknown.

The V and J ends lost 0 bases and 7 bases respectively, with 13 bases between them. This CDR3 is built from 15 residues. Germline V gene lookup returns CDR1 SEHNR and CDR2 FQNEAQ (reference sequence). The material was cultured PBMCs, obtained from culture after CMV antigen stimulation. The TCR originated in a human donor in good health (CMV status not recorded). Some clones in this sample may be carry-over from other donors' samples. The chain employs TRBV7-9 and TRBJ2-1; a weak D match, TRBD1 (7 bases). CDR3 loop: CASSLAEGAANEQFF. CDR3 in DNA: TGTGCCAGCAGCTTAGCGGAGGGGGCTGCGAATGAGCAGTTCTTC.